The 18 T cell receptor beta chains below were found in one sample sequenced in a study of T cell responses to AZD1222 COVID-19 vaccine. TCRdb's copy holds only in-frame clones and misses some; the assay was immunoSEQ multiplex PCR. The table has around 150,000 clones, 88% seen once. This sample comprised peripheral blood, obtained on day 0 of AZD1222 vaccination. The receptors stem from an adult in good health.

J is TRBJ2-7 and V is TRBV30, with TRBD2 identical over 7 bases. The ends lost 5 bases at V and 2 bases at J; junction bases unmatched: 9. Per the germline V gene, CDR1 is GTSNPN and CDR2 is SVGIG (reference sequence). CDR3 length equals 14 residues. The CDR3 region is CAWRSGLSPYEQYF. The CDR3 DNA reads TGTGCCTGGCGTAGCGGGCTTTCCCCCTACGAGCAGTACTTC.

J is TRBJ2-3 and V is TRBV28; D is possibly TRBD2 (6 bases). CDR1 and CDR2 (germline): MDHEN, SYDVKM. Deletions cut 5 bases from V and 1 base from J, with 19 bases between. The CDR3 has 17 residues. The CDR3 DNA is TGTGCCAGCAGTCCCCCCGGGGGACGATGGGGCACAGATACGCAGTATTTT. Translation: CASSPPGGRWGTDTQYF.

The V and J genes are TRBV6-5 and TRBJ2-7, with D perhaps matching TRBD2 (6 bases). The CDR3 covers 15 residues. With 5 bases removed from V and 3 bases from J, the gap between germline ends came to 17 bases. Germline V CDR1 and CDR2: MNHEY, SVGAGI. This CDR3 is CASSPLEGKLYEQYF. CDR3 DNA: TGTGCCAGCAGTCCCCTGGAGGGAAAACTCTACGAGCAGTACTTC.

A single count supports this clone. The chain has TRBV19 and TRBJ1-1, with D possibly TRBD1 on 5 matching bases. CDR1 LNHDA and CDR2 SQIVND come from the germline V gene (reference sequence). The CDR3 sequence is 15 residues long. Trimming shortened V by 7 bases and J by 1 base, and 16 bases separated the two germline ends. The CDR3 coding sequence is TGTGCCAGTACTATCCCCGGACACCAGAACACTGAAGCTTTCTTT. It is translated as CASTIPGHQNTEAFF.

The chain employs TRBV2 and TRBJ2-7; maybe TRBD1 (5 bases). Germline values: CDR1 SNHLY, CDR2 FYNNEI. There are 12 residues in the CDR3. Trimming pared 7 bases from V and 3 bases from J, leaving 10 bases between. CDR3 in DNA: TGTGCCAGCAAGGGGAACTACTACGAGCAGTACTTC. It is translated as CASKGNYYEQYF.

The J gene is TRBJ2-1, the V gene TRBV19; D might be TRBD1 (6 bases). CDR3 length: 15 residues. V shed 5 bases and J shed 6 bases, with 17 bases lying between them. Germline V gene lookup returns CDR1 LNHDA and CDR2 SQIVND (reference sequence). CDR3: CASSPRGHRINEQFF. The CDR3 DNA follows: TGTGCCAGTAGTCCCCGGGGACATAGAATCAATGAGCAGTTCTTC.

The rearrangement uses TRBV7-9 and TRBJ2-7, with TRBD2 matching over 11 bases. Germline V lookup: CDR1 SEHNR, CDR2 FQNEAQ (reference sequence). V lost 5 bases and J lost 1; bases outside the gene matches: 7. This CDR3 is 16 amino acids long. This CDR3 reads CASSPPTSGKSYEQYF. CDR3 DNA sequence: TGTGCCAGCAGCCCTCCGACTAGCGGGAAGTCCTACGAGCAGTACTTC.

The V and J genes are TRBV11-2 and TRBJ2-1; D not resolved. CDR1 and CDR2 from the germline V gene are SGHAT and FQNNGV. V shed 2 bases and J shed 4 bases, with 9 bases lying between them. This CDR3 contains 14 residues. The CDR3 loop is CASSLRAPYNEQFF. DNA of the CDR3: TGTGCCAGCAGCTTACGGGCTCCGTACAATGAGCAGTTCTTC.

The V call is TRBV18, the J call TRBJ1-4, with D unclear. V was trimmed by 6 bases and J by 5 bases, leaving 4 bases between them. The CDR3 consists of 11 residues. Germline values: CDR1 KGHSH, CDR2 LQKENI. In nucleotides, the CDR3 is TGTGCCAGCTCTCCGAATGAAAAACTGTTTTTT. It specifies CASSPNEKLFF.

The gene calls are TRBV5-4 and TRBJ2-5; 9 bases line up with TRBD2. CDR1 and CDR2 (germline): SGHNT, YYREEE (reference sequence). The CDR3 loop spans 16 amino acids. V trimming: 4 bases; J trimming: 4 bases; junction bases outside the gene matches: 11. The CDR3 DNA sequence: TGTGCCAGCAGCCATGTTGCGGGAGGGCCCGGAGAGACCCAGTACTTC. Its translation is CASSHVAGGPGETQYF.

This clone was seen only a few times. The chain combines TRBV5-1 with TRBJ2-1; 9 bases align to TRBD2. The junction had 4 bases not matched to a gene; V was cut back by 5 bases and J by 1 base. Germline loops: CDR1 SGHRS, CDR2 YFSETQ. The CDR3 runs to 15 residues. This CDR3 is CASSAGGPSYNEQFF. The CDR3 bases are TGCGCCAGCAGTGCGGGGGGGCCATCCTACAATGAGCAGTTCTTC.

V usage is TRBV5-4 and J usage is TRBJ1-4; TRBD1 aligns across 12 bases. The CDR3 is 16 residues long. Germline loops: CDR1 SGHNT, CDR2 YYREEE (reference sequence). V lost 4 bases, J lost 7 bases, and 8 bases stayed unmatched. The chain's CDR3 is CASSQGQGANPEKLFF. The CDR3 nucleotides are TGTGCCAGCAGCCAGGGACAGGGGGCGAATCCTGAAAAACTGTTTTTT.

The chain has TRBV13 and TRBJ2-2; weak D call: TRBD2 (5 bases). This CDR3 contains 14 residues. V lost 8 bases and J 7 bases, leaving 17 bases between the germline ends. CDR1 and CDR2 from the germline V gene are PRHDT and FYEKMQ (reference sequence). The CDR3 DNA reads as TGTGCCAGCCGTCCGGGGTATGGCGGCGGGGAGCTGTTTTTT. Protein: CASRPGYGGGELFF.

The chain's CDR3 is CASPPAYNEQFF. The CDR3 coding sequence is TGTGCCAGCCCCCCGGCCTACAATGAGCAGTTCTTC. This chain joins TRBV3-1 (or the pseudogene TRBV3-2) and TRBJ2-1; D unclear. Trimming left V 8 bases short and J 2 bases short, with 7 bases between. This CDR3 has 12 amino acids. Germline lookup yields CDR1 LGHDT and CDR2 YNNKEL (reference sequence).

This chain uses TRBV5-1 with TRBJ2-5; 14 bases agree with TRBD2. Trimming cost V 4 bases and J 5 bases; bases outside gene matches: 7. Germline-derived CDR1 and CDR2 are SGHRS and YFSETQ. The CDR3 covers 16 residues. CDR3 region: CASSVSGTSGSETQYF. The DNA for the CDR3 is TGCGCCAGCAGCGTATCCGGGACTAGCGGGAGCGAGACCCAGTACTTC.

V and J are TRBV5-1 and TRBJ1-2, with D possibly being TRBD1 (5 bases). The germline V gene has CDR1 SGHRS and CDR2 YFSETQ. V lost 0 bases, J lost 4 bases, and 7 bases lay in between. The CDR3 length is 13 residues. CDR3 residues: CASSLEGLYGYTF. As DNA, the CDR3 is TGCGCCAGCAGCTTGGAGGGGCTCTATGGCTACACCTTC. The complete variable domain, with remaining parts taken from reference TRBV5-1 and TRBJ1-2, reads KAGVTQTPRYLIKTRGQQVTLSCSPISGHRSVSWYQQTPGQGLQFLFEYFSETQRNKGNFPGRFSGRQFSNSRSEMNVSTLELGDSALYLCASSLEGLYGYTFGSGTRLTVV.

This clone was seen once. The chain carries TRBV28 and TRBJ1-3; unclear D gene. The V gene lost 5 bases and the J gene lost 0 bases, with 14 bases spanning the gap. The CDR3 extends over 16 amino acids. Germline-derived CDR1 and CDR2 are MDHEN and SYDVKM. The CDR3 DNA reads TGTGCCAGCAGTCAGGCGCAGCGATTCTCTGGAAACACCATATATTTT. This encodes CASSQAQRFSGNTIYF.

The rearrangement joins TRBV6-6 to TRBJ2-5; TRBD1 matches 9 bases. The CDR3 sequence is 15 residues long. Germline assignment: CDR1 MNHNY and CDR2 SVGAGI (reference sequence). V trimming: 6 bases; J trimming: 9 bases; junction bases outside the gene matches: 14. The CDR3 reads CASSFQTGTGRSQYF. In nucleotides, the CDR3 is TGTGCCAGCAGCTTCCAGACTGGGACAGGGCGTTCCCAGTACTTC.